This is a list of T cell receptor beta chains from one sample in a study of blood T cell repertoires in COVID-19. Measured with immunoSEQ multiplex PCR; TCRdb has only the in-frame clones, and not every one. The data show about 190,000 clones, roughly 81% seen once. Sequencing input: peripheral blood. The source of these receptors is a woman over 75 with acute or convalescent COVID-19. Both conserved end residues are trimmed from each CDR3. Fields, in order: V gene, clone size, CDR3 length, J gene, D gene, CDR3 protein. The D gene is left open where the match is weak. Only some rows state a clone size, as once, few, many or a class for expanded clones.

>TRBV4-2|NA|16|TRBJ2-2|TRBD2
ASSQDVLAGEETGELF
>TRBV4-3|NA|14|TRBJ2-2|NA
ASSQEWGVLAGELF
>TRBV5-1|few|11|TRBJ1-2|TRBD1
ASSFQGANGYT
>TRBV5-1|NA|13|TRBJ1-2|TRBD1
ASSLGGGAYYGYT
>TRBV15|NA|13|TRBJ2-4|TRBD1
ATSSDRGSKNIQY
>TRBV7-8|NA|13|TRBJ1-2|NA
ASSPRWVGGYGYT
>TRBV7-8|NA|14|TRBJ1-1|NA
ASSKPGVGVRTEAF
>TRBV3-1/TRBV3-2|NA|19|TRBJ1-1|TRBD1
ASSPWTGQGLNPRAQFRAF
>TRBV5-1|NA|11|TRBJ2-1|NA
ASRPGAGVAQF
>TRBV7-2|NA|14|TRBJ2-7|TRBD2
ASSPTLAGALGEQY
>TRBV25-1|NA|14|TRBJ2-1|TRBD2
ASSAVSGSRYNEQF
>TRBV7-2|NA|12|TRBJ2-1|NA
ASSGRATYNEQF
>TRBV5-8|NA|10|TRBJ1-2|TRBD1
ASSRDRVGYT
>TRBV29-1|NA|12|TRBJ1-1|NA
SVVFQAGNTEAF
>TRBV6-5|NA|12|TRBJ1-2|NA
ASSPYGQSYGYT
>TRBV29-1|NA|11|TRBJ1-1|NA
SVVGARGTEAF
>TRBV28|NA|12|TRBJ2-7|NA
ASSGGGGPREQY
>TRBV10-3|few|12|TRBJ2-1|TRBD1
AIRTGQKNNEQF
>TRBV6-1|NA|13|TRBJ1-2|TRBD1
ASSENVGTGYGYT
>TRBV5-1|NA|11|TRBJ2-7|TRBD1
ASSTTQGVEQY
>TRBV18|few|15|TRBJ2-5|TRBD2
ASSPGTSGSGQETQY
>TRBV10-2|NA|14|TRBJ2-3|NA
ASSDWAGRGADTQY
>TRBV19|NA|11|TRBJ2-5|NA
ASSNRVQETQY
>TRBV7-3|NA|16|TRBJ2-2|TRBD2
ASSLIGLAGVNTGELF
>TRBV2|NA|16|TRBJ2-6|TRBD1
ASSVKGTGSSGANVLT
>TRBV6-5|NA|13|TRBJ1-5|TRBD1
ASSGLGQGNQPQH
>TRBV7-2|NA|11|TRBJ1-5|NA
ASSFISNQPQH
>TRBV6-2/TRBV6-3|NA|13|TRBJ2-7|TRBD2
ASSYFGRGGDEQY
>TRBV2|once|14|TRBJ2-1|TRBD2
ASQTSGRAGLGEQF
>TRBV7-3|NA|13|TRBJ2-5|TRBD1
ASSLNPGTAQAQY
>TRBV5-1|NA|12|TRBJ1-2|TRBD1
ASSSGTGYYGYT
>TRBV6-2/TRBV6-3|few|13|TRBJ2-3|TRBD1
ASSYEDRETDTQY
>TRBV7-2|NA|13|TRBJ1-2|TRBD1
ASSLSDRGSYGYT
>TRBV7-9|NA|13|TRBJ2-1|NA
ASMDSPSSYNEQF
>TRBV9|once|14|TRBJ2-7|TRBD2
ASSGTGTSGSYEQY
>TRBV5-1|NA|12|TRBJ1-2|TRBD1
ASSFDRGTRGYT
>TRBV3-1/TRBV3-2|NA|11|TRBJ1-2|TRBD1
ASSRQGSDGYT
>TRBV18|NA|17|TRBJ1-3|TRBD1
ASSRKSGQEGVAGNTIY
>TRBV12-5|NA|15|TRBJ1-5|NA
ASGLRTAAYSNQPQH
>TRBV10-3|NA|17|TRBJ1-4|NA
AISEHGQNKIATNEKLF
>TRBV4-3|NA|14|TRBJ1-1|NA
ASSQDHRGGNTEAF
>TRBV5-1|NA|10|TRBJ2-7|NA
ASSVSGSEQY
>TRBV9|NA|11|TRBJ2-7|NA
ASSGGAQGEQY
>TRBV4-3|NA|13|TRBJ1-1|NA
ASSQGLPTVAEAF
>TRBV7-2|NA|14|TRBJ1-1|NA
ASSLSSGQGGTEAF
>TRBV27|once|14|TRBJ2-3|TRBD2
ASSPRLALLFDTQY
>TRBV10-3|NA|18|TRBJ2-3|NA
AISEWGSAVIRAGTDTQY
>TRBV21-1|NA|14|TRBJ2-3|NA
ASSGRTSSETDTQY
>TRBV7-9|NA|10|TRBJ2-1|NA
ASSLVLGEQF
>TRBV5-1|NA|12|TRBJ2-3|TRBD2
ASSPSGRTDTQY
>TRBV6-6|NA|11|TRBJ1-1|NA
ASRSLGNTEAF
>TRBV10-3|NA|12|TRBJ2-5|NA
AISGNLGQETQY
>TRBV20-1|once|10|TRBJ1-5|NA
SASGTRFPQH
>TRBV24-1|NA|13|TRBJ2-1|NA
ATRVASRKYNEQF